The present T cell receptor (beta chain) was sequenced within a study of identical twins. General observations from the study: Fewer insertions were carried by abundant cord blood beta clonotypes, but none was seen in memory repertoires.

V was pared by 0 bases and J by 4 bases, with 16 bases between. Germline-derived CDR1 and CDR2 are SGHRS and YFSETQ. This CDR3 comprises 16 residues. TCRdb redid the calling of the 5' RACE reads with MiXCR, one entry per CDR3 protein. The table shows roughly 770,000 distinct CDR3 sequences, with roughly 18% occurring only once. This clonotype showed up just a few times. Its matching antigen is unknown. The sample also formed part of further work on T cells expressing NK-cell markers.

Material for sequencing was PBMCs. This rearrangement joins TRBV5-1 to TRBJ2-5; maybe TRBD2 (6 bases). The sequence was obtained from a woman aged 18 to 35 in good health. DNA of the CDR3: TGCGCCAGCAGCTTGGTGGTGACTAGTTTACGAGAGACCCAGTACTTC. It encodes CASSLVVTSLRETQYF.